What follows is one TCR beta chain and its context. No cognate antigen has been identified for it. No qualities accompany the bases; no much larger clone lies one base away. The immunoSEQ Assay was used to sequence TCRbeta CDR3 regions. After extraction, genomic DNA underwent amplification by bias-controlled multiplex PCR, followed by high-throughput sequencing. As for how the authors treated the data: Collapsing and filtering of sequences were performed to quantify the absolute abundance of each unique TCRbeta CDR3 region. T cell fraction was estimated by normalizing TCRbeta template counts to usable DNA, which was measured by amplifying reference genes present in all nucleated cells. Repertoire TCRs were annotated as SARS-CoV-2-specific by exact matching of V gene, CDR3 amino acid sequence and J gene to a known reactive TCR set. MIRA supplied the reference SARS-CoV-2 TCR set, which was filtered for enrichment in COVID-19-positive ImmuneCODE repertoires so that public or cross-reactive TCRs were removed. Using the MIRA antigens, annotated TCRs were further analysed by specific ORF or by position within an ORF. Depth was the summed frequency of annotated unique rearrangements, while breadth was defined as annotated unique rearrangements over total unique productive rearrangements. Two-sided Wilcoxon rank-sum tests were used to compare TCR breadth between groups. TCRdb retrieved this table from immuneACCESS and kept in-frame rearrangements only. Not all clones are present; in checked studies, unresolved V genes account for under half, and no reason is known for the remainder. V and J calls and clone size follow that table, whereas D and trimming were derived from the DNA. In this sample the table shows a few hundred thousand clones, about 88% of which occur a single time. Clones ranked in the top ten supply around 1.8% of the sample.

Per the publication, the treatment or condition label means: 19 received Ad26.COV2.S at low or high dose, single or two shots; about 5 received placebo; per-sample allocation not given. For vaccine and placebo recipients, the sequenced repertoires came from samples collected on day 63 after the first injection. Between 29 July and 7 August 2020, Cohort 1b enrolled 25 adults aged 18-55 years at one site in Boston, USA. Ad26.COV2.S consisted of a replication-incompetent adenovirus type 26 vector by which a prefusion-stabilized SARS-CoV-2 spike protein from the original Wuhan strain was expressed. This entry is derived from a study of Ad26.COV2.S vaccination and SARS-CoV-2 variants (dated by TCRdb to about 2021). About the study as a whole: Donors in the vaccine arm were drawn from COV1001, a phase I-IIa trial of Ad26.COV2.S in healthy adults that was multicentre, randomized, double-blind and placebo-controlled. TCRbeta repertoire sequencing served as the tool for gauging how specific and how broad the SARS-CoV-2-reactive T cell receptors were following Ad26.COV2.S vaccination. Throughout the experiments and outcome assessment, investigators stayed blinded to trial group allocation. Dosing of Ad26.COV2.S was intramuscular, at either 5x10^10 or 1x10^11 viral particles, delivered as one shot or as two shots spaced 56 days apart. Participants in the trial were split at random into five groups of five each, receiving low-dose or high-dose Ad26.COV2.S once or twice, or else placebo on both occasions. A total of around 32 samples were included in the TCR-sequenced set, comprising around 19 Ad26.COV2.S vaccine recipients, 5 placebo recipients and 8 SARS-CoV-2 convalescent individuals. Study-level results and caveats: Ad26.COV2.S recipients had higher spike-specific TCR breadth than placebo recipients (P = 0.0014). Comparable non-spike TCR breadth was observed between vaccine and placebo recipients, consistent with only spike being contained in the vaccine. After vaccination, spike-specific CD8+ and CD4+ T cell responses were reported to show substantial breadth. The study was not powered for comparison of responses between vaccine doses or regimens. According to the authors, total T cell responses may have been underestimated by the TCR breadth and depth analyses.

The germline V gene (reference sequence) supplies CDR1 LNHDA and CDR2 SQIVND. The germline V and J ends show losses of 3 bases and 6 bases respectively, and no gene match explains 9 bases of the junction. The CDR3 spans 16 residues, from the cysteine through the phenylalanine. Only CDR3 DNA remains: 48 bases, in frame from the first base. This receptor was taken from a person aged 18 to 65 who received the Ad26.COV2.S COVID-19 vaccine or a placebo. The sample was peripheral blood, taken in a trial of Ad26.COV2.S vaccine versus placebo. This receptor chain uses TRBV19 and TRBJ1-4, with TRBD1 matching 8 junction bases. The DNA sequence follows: TGTGCCAGTAGTATGGGGCAGGGGGCGACCTATGAAAAACTGTTTTTT. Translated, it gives CASSMGQGATYEKLFF.